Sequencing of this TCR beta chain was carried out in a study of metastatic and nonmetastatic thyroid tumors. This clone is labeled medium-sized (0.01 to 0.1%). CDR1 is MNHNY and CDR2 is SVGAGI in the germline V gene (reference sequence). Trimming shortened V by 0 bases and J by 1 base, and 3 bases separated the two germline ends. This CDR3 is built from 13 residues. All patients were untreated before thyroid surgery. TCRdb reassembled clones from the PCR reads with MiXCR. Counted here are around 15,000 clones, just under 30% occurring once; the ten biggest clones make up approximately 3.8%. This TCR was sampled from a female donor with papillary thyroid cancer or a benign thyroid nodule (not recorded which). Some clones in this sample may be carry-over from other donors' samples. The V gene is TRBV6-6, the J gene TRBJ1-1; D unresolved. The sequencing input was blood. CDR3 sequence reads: CASSYSTNTEAFF. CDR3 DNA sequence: TGTGCCAGCAGTTACTCTACGAACACTGAAGCTTTCTTT.